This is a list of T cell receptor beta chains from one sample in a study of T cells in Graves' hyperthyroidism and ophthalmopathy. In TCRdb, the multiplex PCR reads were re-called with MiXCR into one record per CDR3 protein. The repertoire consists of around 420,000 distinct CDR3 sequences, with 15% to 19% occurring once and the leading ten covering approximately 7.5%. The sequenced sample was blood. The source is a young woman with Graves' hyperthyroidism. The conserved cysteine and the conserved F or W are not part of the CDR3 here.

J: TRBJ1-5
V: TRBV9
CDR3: ASSGDTGPQH

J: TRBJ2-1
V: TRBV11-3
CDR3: ASHSGNEQF

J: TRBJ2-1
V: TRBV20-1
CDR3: SARDWGLAGGDMVYEQF

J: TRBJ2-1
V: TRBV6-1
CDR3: ASSERGTSLNEQF

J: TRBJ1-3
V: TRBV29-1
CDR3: SVVGTPRSGNTIY

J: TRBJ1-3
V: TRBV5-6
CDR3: ASSFRRGGGNTIC

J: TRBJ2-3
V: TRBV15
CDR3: ATSPRVFSTDTQY

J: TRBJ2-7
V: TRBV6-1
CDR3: AGRLGRTSAYEQY

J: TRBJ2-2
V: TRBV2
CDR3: ASSVGTSGWNTGELF

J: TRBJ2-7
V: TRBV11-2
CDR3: ASSLQQGVSYGQY

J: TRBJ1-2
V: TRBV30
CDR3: AWSSPRTGYIGYT

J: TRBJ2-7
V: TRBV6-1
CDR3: ASSEEGGYYEQY

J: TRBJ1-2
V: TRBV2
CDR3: ASSAVFDYGYT

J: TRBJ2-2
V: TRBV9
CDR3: ASSARTGWAGELF

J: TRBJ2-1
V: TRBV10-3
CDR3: AISEGGNEQF

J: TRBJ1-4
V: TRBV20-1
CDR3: SASGGGEKLF

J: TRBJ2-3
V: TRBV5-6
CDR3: ASSSFGTSGGADTQY

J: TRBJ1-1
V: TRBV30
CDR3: AWAGGENTEAF

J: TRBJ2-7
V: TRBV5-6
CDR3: ASSLVFGGAAYEQY

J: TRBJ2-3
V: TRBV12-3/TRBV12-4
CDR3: ASSIGTSGYTDTQY

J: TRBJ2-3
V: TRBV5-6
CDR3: ASSLRQNTQY

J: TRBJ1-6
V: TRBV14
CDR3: ASSQVSLGDRRAPRNSPLH

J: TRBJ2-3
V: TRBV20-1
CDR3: SARDGLADGFSTDTQY

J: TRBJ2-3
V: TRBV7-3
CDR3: ASSFSGVGTDTQY

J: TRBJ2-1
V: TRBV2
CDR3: ASSEKGRVEQF

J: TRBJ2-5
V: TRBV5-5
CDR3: ASSLTGSQETQY

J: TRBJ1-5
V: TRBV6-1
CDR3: AGSERVEDRVGQPQH

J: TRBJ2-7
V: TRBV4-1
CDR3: ASSQIASGILAYEQY